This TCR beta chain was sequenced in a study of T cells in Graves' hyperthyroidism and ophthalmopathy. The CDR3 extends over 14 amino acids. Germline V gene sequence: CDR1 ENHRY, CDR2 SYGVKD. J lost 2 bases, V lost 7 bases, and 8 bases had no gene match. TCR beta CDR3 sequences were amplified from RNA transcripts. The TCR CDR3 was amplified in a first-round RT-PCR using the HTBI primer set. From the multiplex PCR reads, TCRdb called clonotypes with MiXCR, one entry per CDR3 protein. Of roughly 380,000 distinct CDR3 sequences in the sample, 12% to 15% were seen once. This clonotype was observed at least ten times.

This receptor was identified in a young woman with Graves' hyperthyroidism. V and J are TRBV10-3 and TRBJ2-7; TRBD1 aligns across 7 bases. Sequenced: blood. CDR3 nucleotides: TGTGCCATCAACCCAGGGGGTTCCCCCTACGAGCAGTACTTC. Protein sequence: CAINPGGSPYEQYF.